Sequencing of this TCR beta chain was carried out in a study of cytomegalovirus exposure and HLA in healthy donors. The trim removed 4 bases at V and 4 bases at J, leaving 8 bases unmatched. The CDR3 is made up of 15 amino acids. The V gene's germline CDR1 is MDHEN and CDR2 SYDVKM. PCR used 60 Vbeta primers and 13 Jbeta primers. Sequencing was performed with immunoSEQ multiplex PCR; in TCRdb, only in-frame clones are kept and a portion is missing. The sample includes some 170,000 clones, about three quarters of them seen just once. The TCR originated in a woman in her sixties or seventies in good health and CMV-seropositive. The chain is built from TRBV28 and TRBJ1-2, with 8 nucleotides matching TRBD1. Source material: PBMCs. The CDR3 sequence is CASSWGRDRSYGYTF. The CDR3 DNA sequence: TGTGCCAGCAGTTGGGGTAGGGACAGGTCCTATGGCTACACCTTC.